A selection of T cell receptor beta chains follows, all from one sample in a study of CD8 T cells in ankylosing spondylitis. TCRdb reprocessed the 5' RACE reads with MiXCR, giving one entry per CDR3 protein. Among 69,000 or so distinct CDR3 sequences listed, approximately 5% were seen once. The source material was blood, either unsorted or a sorted T cell fraction (not recorded which). These receptor sequences come from a male donor with ankylosing spondylitis or in good health (not recorded which). Both conserved end residues are part of each CDR3. Fields, in order: V gene, J gene, D gene, CDR3 protein. The D gene is left open where the match is weak.

TRBV20-1	TRBJ2-1	TRBD1	CSARDHRDRGFISYNEQFF
TRBV5-6	TRBJ1-1	NA	CASSSGPDTEAFF
TRBV28	TRBJ2-3	NA	CATKAGLDSTDTQYF
TRBV5-1	TRBJ2-3	NA	CASSLAGDTDTQYF
TRBV6-6	TRBJ1-2	NA	CATSYDTGGYTF
TRBV27	TRBJ1-1	NA	CASSLMGVNTEAFF
TRBV4-1	TRBJ2-7	NA	CASSHVTNGYEQYF
TRBV6-1	TRBJ1-1	TRBD1	CASRPIKFFRTGVGTEAFF
TRBV4-1	TRBJ2-7	NA	CASSLQDISYEQYF
TRBV7-2	TRBJ2-1	TRBD1	CASSPDRGYNEQFF
TRBV7-2	TRBJ1-3	TRBD1	CASSLQQGVGNTIYF
TRBV10-3	TRBJ1-4	NA	CAISSPGQGGEKLFF
TRBV20-1	TRBJ2-5	TRBD2	CSVRGEETQYF
TRBV20-1	TRBJ1-5	TRBD1	CSALGQLNQPQHF
TRBV7-6	TRBJ1-4	NA	CASSSAGLYHEKLFF
TRBV5-1	TRBJ2-2	NA	CASIDDRNTGELFF
TRBV29-1	TRBJ2-7	TRBD2	CSVGGGRSYEQYF
TRBV9	TRBJ2-4	TRBD1	CASSASGTEQNIQYF
TRBV5-1	TRBJ2-2	TRBD2	CASSPLAGGLDTGELFF
TRBV29-1	TRBJ1-2	NA	CSALTGDNYGYTF
TRBV6-5	TRBJ2-2	NA	CASSSLVDPTGELFF
TRBV5-6	TRBJ2-5	NA	CASSVPGTSQETQYF
TRBV5-1	TRBJ1-5	TRBD1	CASSLGTGLPQHF
TRBV15	TRBJ2-3	NA	CATSGRNTDTQYF
TRBV5-8	TRBJ2-1	NA	CASSPLRVSNEQFF
TRBV20-1	TRBJ1-2	TRBD1	CSARTHGQGGYGYTF
TRBV28	TRBJ2-1	TRBD1	CASLRGYEQFF
TRBV7-2	TRBJ2-4	NA	CASSLSGNQDIQYF